Shown below are 4 T cell receptor beta chains from a single sample sequenced in a study of T cell responses to AZD1222 COVID-19 vaccine. TCRdb's table, derived via immunoSEQ multiplex PCR, lists solely in-frame clones and lacks some. The repertoire includes about 76,000 clones, around 90% of them detected once, and approximately 4.5% sits in the top ten. Material: peripheral blood, obtained on day 0 of AZD1222 vaccination. These TCRs come from an adult in good health.

This chain links TRBV5-1 with TRBJ1-4; 7 bases are shared with TRBD1. The CDR3 is 15 residues long. CDR1 and CDR2 (germline): SGHRS, YFSETQ. J was trimmed by 0 bases and V by 6 bases; bases with no gene match: 5. The CDR3 sequence: CASTTGTATNEKLFF. CDR3 sequence (DNA): TGCGCCAGCACAACTGGGACAGCAACTAATGAAAAACTGTTTTTT.

The chain carries TRBV3-1 (or the pseudogene TRBV3-2) and TRBJ1-2, with 8 bases fitting TRBD1. V shed 4 bases, J shed 11 bases, and the junction held 9 bases outside the gene matches. CDR3 length: 13 residues. Germline assignment: CDR1 LGHDT and CDR2 YNNKEL (reference sequence). CDR3 coding DNA: TGTGCCAGCAGCCTACGTAACAGGGGGAGGTACACCTTC. Protein: CASSLRNRGRYTF.

V and J are TRBV24-1 and TRBJ2-3; 14 bases map to TRBD2. With V trimmed by 4 bases and J by 4 bases, 12 bases remained unmatched. The length of the CDR3 is 19 residues. The V gene's germline CDR1 is KGHDR and CDR2 SFDVKD. CDR3 loop: CATSDPGLAGAPGPDTQYF. As DNA, the CDR3 is TGTGCCACCAGTGACCCGGGACTAGCGGGGGCCCCTGGCCCAGATACGCAGTATTTT.

A single count supports this clone. V gene TRBV3-1 (or the pseudogene TRBV3-2) combines with J gene TRBJ2-1; D is uncertain. The V gene lost 1 base and the J gene lost 10 bases, with 5 bases spanning the gap. This CDR3 contains 11 residues. Germline lookup yields CDR1 LGHDT and CDR2 YNNKEL (reference sequence). As DNA, the CDR3 is TGTGCCAGCAGCCAAGGCCCCGAGCAGTTCTTC. This codes for CASSQGPEQFF.